The clone carrying this TCR beta chain was picked up a small number of times. The data derive from a study of T-cell memory formation after mild COVID-19. The germline V gene has CDR1 SEHNR and CDR2 FQNEAQ (reference sequence). This CDR3 region has 15 residues. V dropped 5 bases and J dropped 5; count of bases not matched to a gene: 11. One entry per CDR3 protein, called by TCRdb with MiXCR from the 5' RACE reads. The sample has under 400,000 distinct CDR3 sequences, around 28% seen once. This clonotype was sampled from an adult woman who had mild COVID-19 (a few samples of this study predate the infection). Cell type and time point are not known. The chain uses TRBV7-9 and TRBJ2-7; the match to TRBD1 covers 8 bases. Sample: PBMCs or a T cell subset sorted from them (not recorded which). The CDR3 reads CASSLHPGQGHEQYF. Here the CDR3 DNA reads TGTGCCAGCAGCCTACACCCAGGACAGGGCCACGAGCAGTACTTC.